What follows is one T cell receptor (beta chain) and its context. Its antigen remains undetermined. The data were taken from a study of cytomegalovirus exposure and HLA in healthy donors (dated by TCRdb to 2016 to 2017). Describing the broader study: An earlier analysis of some 600 of the donors reported approximately 280 Gb of sequence data and 100 million to 120 million unique TCR beta sequences obtained from some 200 million T cells. An early release that covered about 600 HLA-typed donors contained approximately 320 gigabases of sequencing data and 65 million to 100 million unique TCR sequences. Of the roughly 400 genotyped donors, approximately 82% fell in the genetic ancestry cluster associated with self-reported Caucasian donors. The aim of the study was to test whether cataloging public T cell receptors could identify signatures of past pathogen exposure. The study used immunosequencing to profile the T cell repertoires of hundreds of subjects and linked those repertoires to cytomegalovirus serostatus. Along with the roughly 710-subject first cohort, a separate validation cohort of over a hundred different subjects was used. To predict cytomegalovirus infection status, the study combined high-throughput TCR immunosequencing, statistical association of individual TCRs with disease status, and machine learning. In a later analysis, previously published TCR beta repertoires from 666 donors were re-analyzed and high-resolution HLA genotyping was added so that TCR occurrence patterns could be studied. Rather than using new phenotypic data, the later analysis identified candidate immune exposures from TCR beta sequences and from how often those sequences occurred across donors. In an earlier analysis of several hundred of the donors, high-throughput TCR beta sequencing was used to judge whether each TCR beta V gene segment behaved as functional or pseudogenic. Donor age, sex, ethnicity and CMV serostatus were collected together with the repertoire data. Genome-wide SNP genotypes for about 65% of the 666 donors were used in a later genetic analysis, which treated that subset as a discovery cohort. All discovery cohort repertoires had been generated on a single sequencing platform. HLA typing covered class I and class II loci at four-digit resolution. The number of typed donors differed by locus: about 620-640 for A, B, C, DRB1 and DQB1; approximately 520 for DQA1; 600 to 610 for DPA1; and about 450 for DPB1. Because of strong linkage in the cohort, four or five DR-DQ haplotypes were treated as single units for association and clustering. Across 398 genotyped donors of the cohort, an average of about 240,000 unique TCR beta nucleotide sequences per donor were sequenced, and roughly a sixth of those sequences were non-productive. Broader findings and caveats from the paper: A cluster of highly shared sequence variants was judged likely to represent a technical artifact of the sequencing pipeline. Linkage disequilibrium might explain the correlated functional status among segregating V segments, but an unknown experimental factor could not be ruled out. Because some donors lacked HLA typing at each locus, the association tests relied only on the typed subset. Across donors, most TCR sequences were observed very rarely, whereas some public TCRs were present in many individuals. It was suggested by the authors that the approach could potentially be generalized to other disease states and immunological phenotypes. A further reported finding was that TCR beta sequences accurately predicted the HLA-A and HLA-B alleles for most subjects in the first cohort. According to a later genetic analysis, donors in an Asian-associated ancestry cluster had fewer N-insertions in productive TCRs than the approximately 690-donor mean. A later analysis found that HLA-associated TCR beta chains were more clonally expanded and had lower generation probabilities than equally common non-associated chains. Immune exposure information for the cohort was limited to CMV serostatus. Some IMGT-functional V segments, including TRBV6-2 and TRBV6-3, could not be distinguished by the 87-base-pair reads and were therefore excluded. Specific HLA alleles were associated with 15,000 to 20,000 TCR beta sequences at a false discovery rate of 0.05 in a later analysis. Strong co-occurrence of HLA alleles, especially DR and DQ, made assigning TCR associations to individual alleles difficult. In vitro tests confirmed that a few of the cytomegalovirus-associated TCR beta chains recognize cytomegalovirus antigens. Because counts were too low, roughly 17 rarely observed V segments, including chromosome 9 orphons, were left out of the earlier analysis of a few hundred of the donors. In a later analysis, the rate of TCR association differed among HLA loci, with DRB1 alleles having the most associated TCRs and HLA-C alleles having the fewest. In an earlier analysis of roughly 560 of the donors, most TCR beta V segments were observed in productive rearrangements about 90% or about 30% of the time, broadly matching IMGT annotations. A later analysis found that most CMV-associated TCR beta chains appeared HLA-restricted, with HLA associations seemingly driven largely by CMV exposure. In this cohort, only TCR beta chains were sequenced, and detectable features were limited by the absence of alpha or paired-chain data. A later analysis reported that several top co-occurrence clusters appeared linked to parvovirus B19, influenza, CMV and Epstein-Barr virus. The presence/absence analyses assumed that sequencing depth was roughly uniform across donors, and that assumption may not be true. In a later genetic analysis, a missense DCLRE1C variant was associated with V-gene and J-gene trimming of TCR beta chains, and the association was replicated in an independent cohort. The study gave a list of 150 to 200 TCR beta chains associated with cytomegalovirus. The classifier was reported to diagnose cytomegalovirus status with high specificity and sensitivity in both the original cohort and the validation cohort.

CDR1 and CDR2, per the germline V gene (reference sequence), are SEHNR and FQNEAQ. The CDR3 runs 15 residues from the cysteine to the phenylalanine. Just CDR3 DNA is preserved here, 45 bases in frame from base 1. V lost 3 bases and J lost 13 bases; the stretch between them is 19 bases long. In total, over 600 healthy bone marrow donors made up the cohort. All cohort members were sampled while nominally healthy, although unrecorded immune exposures were likely present. The donor was CMV seronegative and belonged to the group of more than 300 seronegative cohort members. Every donor gave a peripheral blood sample, and the peripheral blood mononuclear cells from that sample were used for TCR beta sequencing. The Qiagen DNeasy Blood Extraction Kit was used to extract genomic DNA from the blood cell samples. Library creation used the immunoSEQ multiplex PCR assay. The multiplex PCR relied on a mix of 60 forward primers for TCR Vbeta segments and 13 reverse primers for TCR Jbeta segments. The CDR3 region of rearranged TCR beta genes was amplified from genomic DNA by a multiplex PCR assay. The Illumina HiSeq System was used to sequence the amplified TCR beta libraries as 87-base-pair reads. In the paper's pipeline: A later analysis tallied 70 million to 100 million unique TCR beta chains across the 666 repertoires, and approximately 12 million of those chains were shared by two or more donors. To remove PCR and sequencing errors, raw reads were error-corrected and collapsed into unique sequences using a nearest-neighbor algorithm that merged closely related sequences. CDR3 sequences were aligned to IMGT reference sequences to assign V, D and J gene segments. For a sequence to be retained, a match of at least six nucleotides to both a V gene segment and a J gene segment was required. Rearrangements were classified as productive when the CDR3 lacked stop codons and remained in frame with V and J, and all other rearrangements were classified as non-productive. CDR3 was defined by IMGT convention, running from the second conserved V-encoded cysteine to the conserved J-encoded phenylalanine. The earlier analysis of approximately 500 of the donors excluded sequences that lacked an unambiguous match to a single V gene segment. An earlier analysis of fewer than 750 of the donors called V segments functional above 56.7% productive rearrangements and segregating when the between-donor standard deviation exceeded 5%. A statistical classification framework was developed to diagnose cytomegalovirus status using the catalog of TCR beta chain sequences. A later analysis assigned V and J genes by comparing TCR nucleotide sequences with IMGT/GENE-DB human TR gene sequences. A later analysis assigned CDR3 sequences and most-parsimonious VDJ recombination scenarios with the TCRdist pipeline. In a later analysis, every TCR beta chain was defined by the combination of its CDR3 amino acid sequence and its V-gene family, and reads without a unique V-gene family were dropped. As a way to deal with suspected cross-contamination and a sequencing artifact, a later analysis dropped approximately 570 nucleotide sequences that were highly shared and had low generation probability. A later analysis calculated a clonal expansion index for each public chain from normalized within-repertoire ranks of inferred template counts. A later analysis computed generation probabilities with a VDJ recombination model fitted to out-of-frame rearrangements, and checked the results against IGoR. Hypergeometric tests were used in a later analysis to score TCR-TCR, TCR-HLA and TCR-CMV co-occurrence, with a repertoire-size bias correction applied to the TCR pairs. To estimate false discovery rates, a later analysis permuted the HLA or CMV assignments 20 times. A later analysis grouped co-occurring TCRs with DBSCAN, adding TCRdist sequence similarity when clustering within HLA-allele-positive subsets. Repertoires with fewer than 30,000 or more than 120,000 public chains were left out of co-occurrence clustering, as were a few repertoires with anomalous nucleotide sharing. TCRdb re-hosts the immuneACCESS table, in-frame sequences only. Its copies lack some clones; in the studies checked, an unresolved V gene accounts for under half of them, and the cause for the rest is not known. The V and J calls and clone size were taken over from that table, and D and trimming were inferred from the DNA. In this sample's table one finds around 100,000 clones. Roughly 3.7% of the sample is taken by the ten largest.

The chain is encoded by TRBV7-9 joined to TRBJ1-6; the D segment could be TRBD1, given 6 matching bases. The sample taken for sequencing was PBMCs. The source of this sequence is a young man in good health and CMV-seronegative. At the DNA level, the sequence is TGTGCCAGCAGCTTCTTGAACAGGGAGGGAAGGCCCCTCCACTTT. Translated, this is CASSFLNREGRPLHF.